The next 27 T cell receptor beta chains were all read from a single sample in a study of blood T cell repertoires in COVID-19. Using immunoSEQ multiplex PCR, the repertoire was profiled, and TCRdb retains in-frame clones only, with some absent. Among some 210,000 clones listed, about 86% were seen once. Sample: peripheral blood. All receptors derive from a man aged 45 to 65 with active or convalescent COVID-19.

The chain combines TRBV12-3 or TRBV12-4 with TRBJ1-1; TRBD1 might be the D (5 bases). V gave up 6 bases and J gave up 4 bases, with 12 bases separating them. This CDR3 comprises 13 residues. CDR3 bases: TGTGCCAGCAGCCTGGACATGCTCACTGAAGCTTTCTTT. This gives the protein CASSLDMLTEAFF.

The chain combines TRBV6-2 or TRBV6-3 with TRBJ1-3; no clear D gene. Germline loops: CDR1 MNHEY, CDR2 SVGEGT. The V end was cut by 5 bases, the J end by 4 bases, with 15 bases between. CDR3 size: 15 residues. CDR3 sequence (DNA): TGTGCCAGCAGTGACCACTCGGCGGGAGGAAACACCATATATTTT. Amino acid sequence: CASSDHSAGGNTIYF.

V is TRBV9 and J is TRBJ2-7; no clear D. CDR3 length equals 14 residues. V lost 5 bases and J 2 bases, leaving 14 bases between the germline ends. Germline values: CDR1 SGDLS, CDR2 YYNGEE. CDR3 sequence (DNA): TGTGCCAGCAGTGCCCAGGCCTCCGCCTACGAGCAGTACTTC. This translates into CASSAQASAYEQYF.

This chain uses TRBV9 with TRBJ2-5; the match to TRBD2 covers 12 bases. This CDR3 is built from 16 residues. Unmatched junction bases numbered 6, after V lost 2 bases and J lost 4 bases. CDR1 and CDR2 from the germline V gene are SGDLS and YYNGEE. CDR3 nucleotides: TGTGCCAGCAGCGTCCAGTCGGGACTAGCGGGAGAGACCCAGTACTTC. It encodes CASSVQSGLAGETQYF.

The chain has TRBV7-9 and TRBJ2-5, with 8 bases that match TRBD1. Germline assignment: CDR1 SEHNR and CDR2 FQNEAQ (reference sequence). This CDR3 has 16 amino acids. Trimming took 5 bases from V and 3 from J; bases not matched to a gene: 11. The CDR3 DNA sequence: TGTGCCAGCAGCCGCGAGGTTGAGACAGGGGAAGAGACCCAGTACTTC. Its protein is CASSREVETGEETQYF.

The gene calls are TRBV24-1 and TRBJ2-3; 9 nucleotides align to TRBD1. The CDR3 covers 16 residues. Germline V gene lookup returns CDR1 KGHDR and CDR2 SFDVKD. The trim removed 1 base at V and 6 bases at J, leaving 7 bases unmatched. The CDR3 region has the DNA TGTGCCACCAGTGATTTAGGCACAGGGGGCGCGGATACGCAGTATTTT. Its translation is CATSDLGTGGADTQYF.

J is TRBJ2-1 and V is TRBV28; the match to TRBD2 covers 12 bases. J lost 3 bases, V lost 10 bases, and 4 bases had no gene match. Germline V gene lookup returns CDR1 MDHEN and CDR2 SYDVKM. The CDR3 spans 14 residues. The CDR3 DNA sequence: TGTGCCACCACTAGCGGGAGGTACTACAATGAGCAGTTCTTC. Its translation is CATTSGRYYNEQFF.

The rearrangement joins TRBV3-1 (or the pseudogene TRBV3-2) to TRBJ1-6; no firm D call. This CDR3 is 18 amino acids long. V was trimmed by 3 bases and J by 5 bases, leaving 20 bases between them. The germline CDR1 and CDR2 sequences are LGHDT and YNNKEL (reference sequence). The CDR3 nucleotides are TGTGCCAGCAGCCATGAAAGAAGCGGGGAATATGATAATTCACCCCTCCACTTT. Residues: CASSHERSGEYDNSPLHF.

The V call is TRBV24-1, the J call TRBJ1-6, with a tentative D call TRBD1 (6 bases). V dropped 8 bases and J dropped 5 bases, with 15 bases sitting between them. Germline CDR1 is KGHDR and CDR2 is SFDVKD. CDR3 length: 15 residues. The CDR3 loop is CATIKDRPNNSPLHF. The CDR3, as DNA: TGTGCCACCATTAAAGACAGGCCAAATAATTCACCCCTCCACTTT.

This chain joins TRBV30 and TRBJ2-7, with 9 bases lining up with TRBD1. J was trimmed by 3 bases and V by 5 bases; bases with no gene match: 5. CDR3 size: 13 residues. Germline CDR1 reads GTSNPN; CDR2 reads SVGIG (reference sequence). The CDR3 reads CAWGGTGYYEQYF. Written as DNA, the CDR3 is TGTGCCTGGGGGGGGACAGGGTACTACGAGCAGTACTTC.

Only a few counts were recorded for this clone. The chain joins TRBV11-2 to TRBJ2-2, with 8 bases identical to TRBD2. Per the germline V gene, CDR1 is SGHAT and CDR2 is FQNNGV. CDR3 size: 18 residues. With 0 bases clipped from V and 6 bases from J, the junction kept 12 bases outside the gene matches. In DNA form, the CDR3 reads TGTGCCAGCAGCTTAGAGGCCCCGGGGGGGCTTACGGCCGGGGAGCTGTTTTTT. Its protein is CASSLEAPGGLTAGELFF.

CDR3 DNA sequence: TGCGCCAGCAGCCATTTACAGGGGGCTGGGGTCACTGAAGCTTTCTTT. Protein sequence: CASSHLQGAGVTEAFF. The V and J genes are TRBV4-3 and TRBJ1-1; 9 bases are shared with TRBD1. This CDR3 has 16 amino acids. CDR1 is LGHNA and CDR2 is YSLEER in the germline V gene. J lost 4 bases, V lost 3 bases, and 9 bases had no gene match.

The chain has TRBV5-4 and TRBJ2-3, with D maybe TRBD2 (5 bases). The CDR3 contains 17 residues. Germline V lookup: CDR1 SGHNT, CDR2 YYREEE (reference sequence). V was clipped by 1 base and J by 2 bases, with 17 bases between them. The CDR3 DNA reads TGTGCCAGCAGCTTGTTTAAGGGCGGGCGCGTCACAGATACGCAGTATTTT. Translation: CASSLFKGGRVTDTQYF.

The sample holds one count of this clone. The J gene is TRBJ1-6, the V gene TRBV11-3, with TRBD1 matching over 8 bases. CDR3 size: 14 residues. The V gene end was trimmed by 4 bases and the J gene end by 7 bases; junction bases not matched to a gene: 3. Germline V CDR1 and CDR2: SGHNT, YENEEA. The CDR3 coding sequence is TGTGCCAGCAGCTCGGGACAGGAGAATTCACCCCTCCACTTT. Translation gives CASSSGQENSPLHF.

The genes are TRBV7-2 and TRBJ1-3; weak D call: TRBD1 (5 bases). Trimming pared 1 base from V and 2 bases from J, leaving 15 bases between. The CDR3 is made up of 17 amino acids. Germline V CDR1 and CDR2: SGHTA, FQGNSA. The CDR3 region is CASSLGGGRHTGNTIYF. The CDR3 region has the DNA TGTGCCAGCAGCTTAGGCGGGGGACGGCATACTGGAAACACCATATATTTT.

CDR3 DNA sequence: TGCGCCAGCAGCCAAGGTCGGAACACCGGGGAGCTGTTTTTT. Translation: CASSQGRNTGELFF. V usage is TRBV4-1 and J usage is TRBJ2-2; D not certain. CDR3 length equals 14 residues. CDR1 is MGHRA, CDR2 YSYEKL, per germline. V lost 1 base and J 1 base, leaving 4 bases between the germline ends.

V and J are TRBV15 and TRBJ2-3, with 10 bases matching TRBD1. J was trimmed by 5 bases and V by 5 bases; bases with no gene match: 10. The CDR3 extends over 16 amino acids. CDR1 is LNHNV and CDR2 is YYDKDF in the germline V gene (reference sequence). DNA for the CDR3: TGTGCCACCAGCGTTCCGGGACAGGGGCTGGGAGATACGCAGTATTTT. Its protein is CATSVPGQGLGDTQYF.

The chain couples TRBV5-1 to TRBJ2-3; 10 bases are a match to TRBD2. Trimming cost V 4 bases and J 2 bases; bases outside gene matches: 7. Germline V gives CDR1 SGHRS, CDR2 YFSETQ. The length of the CDR3 is 16 residues. For the CDR3, the DNA is TGCGCCAGCAGCGCTTCTAGCGGGGGACCCACAGATACGCAGTATTTT. It codes for CASSASSGGPTDTQYF.

This chain links TRBV28 with TRBJ2-5, with 10 bases that match TRBD1. This CDR3 has 15 amino acids. Per germline, CDR1 MDHEN and CDR2 SYDVKM. The V segment lost 3 bases and the J segment 5 bases; nucleotides outside the gene matches: 6. CDR3 loop: CASSFQGQGFETQYF. The CDR3 DNA sequence: TGTGCCAGCAGTTTCCAGGGACAGGGGTTTGAGACCCAGTACTTC. Using reference TRBV28 and TRBJ2-5 for the parts outside the CDR3, the full variable domain is DVKVTQSSRYLVKRTGEKVFLECVQDMDHENMFWYRQDPGLGLRLIYFSYDVKMKEKGDIPEGYSVSREKKERFSLILESASTNQTSMYLCASSFQGQGFETQYFGPGTRLLVL.

This clone occurred a few times. The V gene is TRBV5-1, the J gene TRBJ2-2, with 13 bases fitting TRBD2. The CDR3 loop spans 18 amino acids. The germline V gene encodes CDR1 SGHRS and CDR2 YFSETQ. V dropped 2 bases and J dropped 3; count of bases not matched to a gene: 7. The DNA for the CDR3 is TGCGCCAGCAGCTTAAAACTAGCGGGAGGGCCGGACACCGGGGAGCTGTTTTTT. Translating gives CASSLKLAGGPDTGELFF.

The chain is built from TRBV19 and TRBJ2-5; a weak D match, TRBD2 (5 bases). There are 15 residues in the CDR3. Germline-derived CDR1 and CDR2 are LNHDA and SQIVND (reference sequence). Trimming pared 4 bases from V and 2 bases from J, leaving 14 bases between. As DNA, the CDR3 is TGTGCCAGTAGTAGCCAATCGTCGGGGCAAGAGACCCAGTACTTC. Amino acids: CASSSQSSGQETQYF.

This CDR3 reads CASGSRGLGYGYTF. The CDR3 coding sequence is TGTGCCAGCGGAAGTCGGGGATTAGGCTATGGCTACACCTTC. The V and J genes are TRBV6-5 and TRBJ1-2; no clear D. Germline-derived CDR1 and CDR2 are MNHEY and SVGAGI. V lost 8 bases, J lost 4 bases, and 17 bases lay in between. The CDR3 sequence is 14 residues long.

The count of this clone is one. The chain is built from TRBV5-8 and TRBJ2-3; TRBD1 is a possible D gene (5 bases). The germline CDR1 and CDR2 sequences are SGHTS and YDEGEE. Between the trimmed V and J ends, which lost 0 bases and 2 bases, there was a span of 16 bases. The CDR3 totals 17 residues. This chain's CDR3 is CASSLEARDSSTDTQYF. CDR3 in DNA: TGTGCCAGCAGCTTGGAAGCCAGGGATTCCTCCACAGATACGCAGTATTTT.

The table lists this clone with a few counts. The V call is TRBV13, the J call TRBJ2-3; the match to TRBD2 covers 11 bases. This CDR3 has 17 residues. The V gene's germline CDR1 is PRHDT and CDR2 FYEKMQ (reference sequence). V lost 4 bases and J lost 6; bases outside the gene matches: 12. CDR3 sequence (DNA): TGTGCCAGCAGCTATCCGGGACTAGCGGAAAATGGGGATACGCAGTATTTT. This codes for CASSYPGLAENGDTQYF.

The chain uses TRBV7-2 and TRBJ2-1; the match to TRBD2 covers 9 bases. Unmatched junction bases numbered 15, after V lost 1 base and J lost 8 bases. Germline V gives CDR1 SGHTA, CDR2 FQGNSA. This CDR3 has 18 residues. CDR3 DNA: TGTGCCAGCAGCTTAGGACTAGGGACTAGCAGCGATTGGGATGAGCAGTTCTTC. Residues: CASSLGLGTSSDWDEQFF. The full variable domain, rest sourced from reference TRBV7-2 and TRBJ2-1, is GAGVSQSPSNKVTEKGKDVELRCDPISGHTALYWYRQSLGQGLEFLIYFQGNSAPDKSGLPSDRFSAERTGGSVSTLTIQRTQQEDSAVYLCASSLGLGTSSDWDEQFFGPGTRLTVL.

The rearrangement uses TRBV5-1 and TRBJ1-1, with 10 bases identical to TRBD1. The CDR3 is 16 amino acids. J was trimmed by 1 base and V by 3 bases; bases with no gene match: 6. From germline, CDR1 is SGHRS and CDR2 YFSETQ. The CDR3 is CASSSEGQGSNTEAFF. CDR3 sequence (DNA): TGCGCCAGCAGCTCGGAGGGACAGGGGTCGAACACTGAAGCTTTCTTT.

The gene calls are TRBV19 and TRBJ2-7; possible D gene TRBD1, 7 bases. The CDR3 loop spans 15 amino acids. V lost 1 base and J 6 bases, leaving 16 bases between the germline ends. Germline CDR1 reads LNHDA; CDR2 reads SQIVND (reference sequence). CDR3 bases: TGTGCCAGTAGTATAGGCGGAGGGGGCGGGTCCGAGCAGTACTTC. It translates to CASSIGGGGGSEQYF. The full variable domain, its missing parts supplied by reference TRBV19 and TRBJ2-7, is DGGITQSPKYLFRKEGQNVTLSCEQNLNHDAMYWYRQDPGQGLRLIYYSQIVNDFQKGDIAEGYSVSREKKESFPLTVTSAQKNPTAFYLCASSIGGGGGSEQYFGPGTRLTVT.